This TCR beta chain came from a study of cytomegalovirus exposure and HLA in healthy donors. This CDR3 spans 15 amino acids. V lost 4 bases and J lost 6, with 18 bases in between. Germline CDR1 MGHDK, CDR2 SYGVNS. Both 60 Vbeta primers and 13 Jbeta primers went into the PCR. Sequencing used immunoSEQ multiplex PCR; TCRdb keeps in-frame clones, though not all of them. The sample yields over 70,000 clones, 70% seen once. Specimen: PBMCs. This receptor was taken from a woman aged 45-65 years in good health and CMV-seropositive. The genes are TRBV25-1 and TRBJ1-1; perhaps TRBD1 as D (5 bases). DNA of the CDR3: TGTGCCAGCAGTGGACAGTGGAGTGGGGTCCCTGAAGCTTTCTTT. It specifies CASSGQWSGVPEAFF. The whole variable domain, remainder taken from reference TRBV25-1 and TRBJ1-1, is EADIYQTPRYLVIGTGKKITLECSQTMGHDKMYWYQQDPGMELHLIHYSYGVNSTEKGDLSSESTVSRIRTEHFPLTLESARPSHTSQYLCASSGQWSGVPEAFFGQGTRLTVV.